This T cell receptor (beta chain) emerged from a study of control samples from healthy donors and cancer patients. Losses at the gene ends were 3 bases for V and 10 bases for J; bases not matched to a gene: 9. Germline V CDR1 and CDR2: SEHNR, FQNEAQ (reference sequence). This CDR3 comprises 14 residues. Assay used: immunoSEQ multiplex PCR; TCRdb lists only in-frame clones, some missing. The sample carries some 120,000 clones, approximately 94% recorded once. Sequencing was carried out using PBMCs. The chain has TRBV7-9 and TRBJ2-1; TRBD2 aligns across 7 bases. This sequence was found in a man aged 45-65 years with head and neck cancer. This chain's CDR3 is CASSLALTSVEQFF. For the CDR3, the DNA is TGTGCCAGCAGCTTGGCCCTTACTAGCGTCGAGCAGTTCTTC.